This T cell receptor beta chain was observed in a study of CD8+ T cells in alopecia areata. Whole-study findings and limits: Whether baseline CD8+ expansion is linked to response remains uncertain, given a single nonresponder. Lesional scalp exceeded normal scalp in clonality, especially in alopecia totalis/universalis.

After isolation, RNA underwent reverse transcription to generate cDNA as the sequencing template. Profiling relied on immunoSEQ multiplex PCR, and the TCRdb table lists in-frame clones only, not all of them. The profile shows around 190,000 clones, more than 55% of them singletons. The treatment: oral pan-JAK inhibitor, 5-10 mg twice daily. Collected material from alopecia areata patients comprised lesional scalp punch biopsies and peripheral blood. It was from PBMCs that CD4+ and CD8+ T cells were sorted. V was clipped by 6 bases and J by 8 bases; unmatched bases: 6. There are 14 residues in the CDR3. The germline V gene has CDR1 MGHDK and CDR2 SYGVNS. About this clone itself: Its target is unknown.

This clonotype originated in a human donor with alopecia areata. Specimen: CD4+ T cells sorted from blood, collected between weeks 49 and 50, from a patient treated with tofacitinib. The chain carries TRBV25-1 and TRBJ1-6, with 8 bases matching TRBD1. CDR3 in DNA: TGTGCCAGCAGAAGACAGGGGTTTGATTCACCCCTCCACTTT. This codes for CASRRQGFDSPLHF.